A single count supports the clone carrying this T cell receptor beta chain. The CDR3 spans 16 residues. Unmatched junction bases numbered 7, after V lost 0 bases and J lost 4 bases. Looked up from germline, CDR1 is LNHNV and CDR2 is YYDKDF (reference sequence). The entry originates in a study of control samples from healthy donors and cancer patients. Assay used: immunoSEQ multiplex PCR; TCRdb lists only in-frame clones, some missing. This sample has around 130,000 clones; about 88% occur once, and the top ten carry about 3.4%. Sequencing was performed on blood. This sequence was found in a man aged 50 or older in good health. The genes are TRBV15 and TRBJ2-7, with 9 bases fitting TRBD2. In nucleotides, the CDR3 is TGTGCCACCAGCAGAGAGGGTGGTAGCGGGGGATACGAGCAGTACTTC. The encoded protein is CATSREGGSGGYEQYF.